This T cell receptor (beta chain) was recorded in a study of siplizumab effects on memory and regulatory T cells. Germline V CDR1 and CDR2: SGHTA, FQGNSA. The CDR3 consists of 15 residues. V lost 5 bases and J lost 3; bases outside the gene matches: 5. The repertoire was sequenced with immunoSEQ multiplex PCR; TCRdb's copy has only in-frame clones and lacks some. The data show tens of thousands of clones, roughly 96% seen once. The rearrangement joins TRBV7-2 to TRBJ2-3; 10 nucleotides align to TRBD2. The receptor was derived from a human donor in good health. The specimen was naive CD8+ T cells sorted from blood. The CDR3 DNA follows: TGTGCCAGCAGCGCTAGCGGGGGTCCTACAGATACGCAGTATTTT. Its translation is CASSASGGPTDTQYF. Together with reference TRBV7-2 and TRBJ2-3, the CDR3 gives the full variable domain: GAGVSQSPSNKVTEKGKDVELRCDPISGHTALYWYRQSLGQGLEFLIYFQGNSAPDKSGLPSDRFSAERTGGSVSTLTIQRTQQEDSAVYLCASSASGGPTDTQYFGPGTRLTVL.